The 32 T cell receptor beta chains given below trace back to one sample, sequenced in a study of cytomegalovirus exposure and HLA in healthy donors. The PCR made use of 60 Vbeta and 13 Jbeta primers. TCRdb's table, derived via immunoSEQ multiplex PCR, lists solely in-frame clones and lacks some. The sample includes roughly 67,000 clones, 70% to 90% of them seen just once. The sequencing input was PBMCs. These receptor sequences come from a woman aged 25 to 39 in good health and CMV-seronegative.

The V gene is TRBV6-6, the J gene TRBJ1-1; the D is unclear. Germline loops: CDR1 MNHNY, CDR2 SVGAGI (reference sequence). Trimming removed 0 bases from V and 1 base from J, with 9 bases in between. The CDR3 is 15 residues long. CDR3: CASSYSRQANTEAFF. CDR3 nucleotides: TGTGCCAGCAGTTACTCGAGGCAAGCGAACACTGAAGCTTTCTTT.

The V call is TRBV19, the J call TRBJ1-1; 9 bases fit TRBD1. The trim removed 6 bases at V and 5 bases at J, leaving 7 bases unmatched. CDR1 is LNHDA and CDR2 is SQIVND in the germline V gene (reference sequence). This CDR3 is built from 14 residues. The CDR3 DNA is TGTGCCAGTAGCGAACAGGGGGCGAGGACTGAAGCTTTCTTT. Amino acid sequence: CASSEQGARTEAFF. Supplemented by reference TRBV19 and TRBJ1-1, the full variable domain reads DGGITQSPKYLFRKEGQNVTLSCEQNLNHDAMYWYRQDPGQGLRLIYYSQIVNDFQKGDIAEGYSVSREKKESFPLTVTSAQKNPTAFYLCASSEQGARTEAFFGQGTRLTVV.

The chain uses TRBV4-3 and TRBJ1-4, with 11 bases identical to TRBD1. The V gene's germline CDR1 is LGHNA and CDR2 YSLEER. CDR3 length equals 19 residues. V gave up 2 bases and J gave up 1 base; unmatched junction bases: 9. The CDR3 protein is CASSQNPGQGGVTNEKLFF. CDR3 coding DNA: TGCGCCAGCAGCCAAAACCCGGGACAGGGGGGGGTAACTAATGAAAAACTGTTTTTT.

The rearrangement joins TRBV27 to TRBJ2-5, with D tentatively TRBD1 (6 bases). Germline lookup yields CDR1 MNHEY and CDR2 SMNVEV (reference sequence). The CDR3 spans 16 residues. V shed 5 bases and J shed 1 base, with 17 bases lying between them. The CDR3 nucleotides are TGTGCCAGCAGTCTCCGTCGACAGGCGACCCAAGAGACCCAGTACTTC. It codes for CASSLRRQATQETQYF.

The chain joins TRBV28 to TRBJ2-7; 8 bases are shared with TRBD1. The CDR3 is 15 residues long. Trimming removed 4 bases from V and 0 bases from J; junction bases left unmatched: 5. Germline values: CDR1 MDHEN, CDR2 SYDVKM. The CDR3 nucleotides read TGTGCCAGCAGTTCCCGGGACAGGCCCTCCTACGAGCAGTACTTC. It codes for CASSSRDRPSYEQYF.

V is TRBV7-9 and J is TRBJ2-3; D is perhaps TRBD1 (6 bases). Trimming cost V 4 bases and J 2 bases, with 22 bases left between them. CDR1 is SEHNR, CDR2 FQNEAQ, per germline (reference sequence). The CDR3 sequence is 18 residues long. The CDR3 DNA reads TGTGCCAGCAGCTCCGCCTGGGCCGGACAGAAGATCACAGATACGCAGTATTTT. Its translation: CASSSAWAGQKITDTQYF.

This chain links TRBV15 with TRBJ1-2, with 7 bases matching TRBD1. The V segment lost 4 bases and the J segment 3 bases; nucleotides outside the gene matches: 2. This CDR3 comprises 13 residues. The germline V gene has CDR1 LNHNV and CDR2 YYDKDF (reference sequence). The CDR3 coding sequence is TGTGCCACCAGCAAGGGGGCGGACTATGGCTACACCTTC. It specifies CATSKGADYGYTF.

This clone has a single count. This sequence joins TRBV18 and TRBJ1-6; possibly TRBD1 for D (5 bases). Germline lookup yields CDR1 KGHSH and CDR2 LQKENI. The CDR3 length is 15 residues. V gave up 0 bases and J gave up 5 bases, with 8 bases separating them. The DNA for the CDR3 is TGTGCCAGCTCACCACCCGGGGGGGATAATTCACCCCTCCACTTT. Translation gives CASSPPGGDNSPLHF.

The chain is built from TRBV4-1 and TRBJ1-1, with TRBD1 identical over 8 bases. The trim removed 1 base at V and 10 bases at J, leaving 5 bases unmatched. The CDR3 sequence is 13 residues long. Germline V lookup: CDR1 MGHRA, CDR2 YSYEKL. This CDR3 is CASSQALGQGAFF. CDR3 coding DNA: TGCGCCAGCAGCCAAGCCCTAGGACAGGGAGCTTTCTTT.

The rearrangement links TRBV19 to TRBJ1-3; 8 bases align to TRBD1. V shed 2 bases, J shed 4 bases, and the junction held 4 bases outside the gene matches. The CDR3 consists of 15 residues. CDR1 and CDR2 from the germline V gene are LNHDA and SQIVND (reference sequence). As DNA, the CDR3 is TGTGCCAGTAGTATACCGGGGACAGGAGGAAACACCATATATTTT. It yields the protein CASSIPGTGGNTIYF.

The chain links TRBV7-9 to TRBJ2-4; D not resolved. Trimming pared 6 bases from V and 9 bases from J, leaving 12 bases between. Germline V gene sequence: CDR1 SEHNR, CDR2 FQNEAQ (reference sequence). CDR3 length equals 12 residues. CDR3 nucleotides: TGTGCCAGCAGGGGCGCAGGAAGCATTCAGTACTTC. This translates into CASRGAGSIQYF.

The V and J genes are TRBV4-1 and TRBJ2-5; D call uncertain. The germline gives CDR1 MGHRA, CDR2 YSYEKL. This CDR3 comprises 15 residues. The ends were cut back, 3 bases at V and 1 base at J, with 12 bases in the middle. CDR3 DNA: TGCGCCAGCAGCCAGAACAAAAATGCCCAAGAGACCCAGTACTTC. Protein sequence: CASSQNKNAQETQYF.

This clone was observed a few times. This chain connects TRBV19 to TRBJ1-2; D is unresolved. V was shortened by 5 bases and J by 4 bases, with 14 bases between the two germline ends. The CDR3 consists of 14 residues. Germline CDR1 and CDR2: LNHDA and SQIVND (reference sequence). CDR3 nucleotide sequence: TGTGCCAGTAGTGAGGCTATGGTTATCTATGGCTACACCTTC. It specifies CASSEAMVIYGYTF.

This sequence joins TRBV11-1 and TRBJ2-7; possible D gene TRBD2, 5 bases. Looked up from germline, CDR1 is SGHAT and CDR2 is FQDESV (reference sequence). The V and J ends lost 3 bases and 2 bases respectively, with 17 bases between them. The CDR3 sequence is 16 residues long. The CDR3 loop reads CASSFLYGSPAYEQYF. The CDR3 region has the DNA TGTGCCAGCAGCTTTTTGTATGGGAGTCCTGCCTACGAGCAGTACTTC.

The chain is built from TRBV15 and TRBJ2-7; no firm D call. Between the trimmed V and J ends, which lost 3 bases and 0 bases, there was a span of 18 bases. The CDR3 is 17 residues long. Germline-derived CDR1 and CDR2 are LNHNV and YYDKDF (reference sequence). DNA for the CDR3: TGTGCCACCAGCAGGGCCGAGCGTAGCAGTAGCTCCTACGAGCAGTACTTC. This encodes CATSRAERSSSSYEQYF.

This clone appeared once. The DNA of the CDR3 is TGTGCCAGCAGTTGGAGGGATACGCAGTATTTT. Protein sequence: CASSWRDTQYF. J is TRBJ2-3 and V is TRBV6-5; D possibly corresponds to TRBD2 (5 bases). CDR3 length equals 11 residues. Trimming cost V 4 bases and J 6 bases, with 5 bases left between them. Germline assignment: CDR1 MNHEY and CDR2 SVGAGI.

J is TRBJ1-2 and V is TRBV10-2; tentatively, D is TRBD1 (5 bases). The CDR3 is 14 amino acids. V lost 3 bases to trimming and J lost 0 bases, with 8 bases between them. Per germline, CDR1 WSHSY and CDR2 SAAADI. The CDR3 region is CASSEEGANYGYTF. The CDR3 nucleotides are TGCGCCAGCAGTGAAGAAGGGGCTAACTATGGCTACACCTTC.

The V and J genes are TRBV11-3 and TRBJ2-1, with D tentatively TRBD2 (5 bases). The CDR3 runs to 16 residues. The germline V and J ends were trimmed by 5 bases and 0 bases, with 14 bases remaining between them. Germline V gene lookup returns CDR1 SGHNT and CDR2 YENEEA. CDR3 sequence (DNA): TGTGCCAGCAGCCGGGGTAGCGACTACTCCTACAATGAGCAGTTCTTC. It encodes CASSRGSDYSYNEQFF.

The V gene is TRBV11-3, the J gene TRBJ1-3; D may be TRBD1 (6 bases). Germline V gene sequence: CDR1 SGHNT, CDR2 YENEEA. Trimming took 6 bases from V and 0 from J, leaving 12 bases between them. The CDR3 is 15 amino acids. The CDR3 bases are TGTGCCAGCAGGACGGGACATGCCTCTGGAAACACCATATATTTT. Encoded protein: CASRTGHASGNTIYF.

The V call is TRBV6-1, the J call TRBJ2-5; 10 positions agree with TRBD2. The CDR3 loop spans 15 amino acids. Germline V gives CDR1 MNHNS, CDR2 SASEGT. Unmatched junction bases numbered 12, after V lost 5 bases and J lost 9 bases. The chain's CDR3 is CASSPSGGLESAQYF. CDR3 in DNA: TGTGCCAGCAGTCCTAGCGGGGGCCTAGAGTCGGCCCAGTACTTC.

The chain links TRBV28 to TRBJ2-7; D is perhaps TRBD2 (5 bases). V was shortened by 6 bases and J by 5 bases, with 14 bases between the two germline ends. Germline CDR1 is MDHEN and CDR2 is SYDVKM. The CDR3 totals 13 residues. Here the CDR3 DNA reads TGTGCCAGCAGGCTGTATGAGGGCGACGAGCAGTACTTC. As protein: CASRLYEGDEQYF.

Comment on this clone: The junction does not match germline at one end; this may be a read error. This sequence joins TRBV29-1 and TRBJ2-1; D gene unclear. The CDR3 is 14 residues long. CDR1 and CDR2 from the germline V gene are SQVTM and ANQGSEA. CDR3 loop: CSVSPSNSHNEQFF. In DNA, the CDR3 is TGCAGCGTTTCCCCCTCCAACTCCCACAATGAGCAGTTCTTC.

This chain links TRBV5-1 with TRBJ2-2, with 7 bases matching TRBD2. The V gene's germline CDR1 is SGHRS and CDR2 YFSETQ. The CDR3 consists of 14 residues. Trimming at V came to 5 bases and at J to 4 bases, leaving 5 bases not matched to a gene. CDR3 sequence reads: CASRIGEGTGELFF. For the CDR3, the DNA is TGCGCCAGCAGAATCGGGGAGGGCACCGGGGAGCTGTTTTTT.

This chain uses TRBV7-2 with TRBJ2-5; TRBD2 aligns across 12 bases. Per germline, CDR1 SGHTA and CDR2 FQGNSA. V shed 1 base, J shed 10 bases, and the junction held 7 bases outside the gene matches. CDR3 length: 15 residues. In nucleotides, the CDR3 is TGTGCCAGCAGCTTAGTTACTAGCGGGGGGAACTTCCAGTACTTC. It translates to CASSLVTSGGNFQYF.

This rearrangement joins TRBV19 to TRBJ1-1, with a possible D match to TRBD1 (6 bases). Germline-derived CDR1 and CDR2 are LNHDA and SQIVND (reference sequence). The CDR3 is made up of 16 amino acids. V gave up 4 bases and J gave up 1 base, with 16 bases separating them. The CDR3 DNA is TGTGCCAGTAGTACACGACAGGATCTATCGAACACTGAAGCTTTCTTT. Protein sequence: CASSTRQDLSNTEAFF. Looking up the rest from reference TRBV19 and TRBJ1-1 gives the full variable domain: DGGITQSPKYLFRKEGQNVTLSCEQNLNHDAMYWYRQDPGQGLRLIYYSQIVNDFQKGDIAEGYSVSREKKESFPLTVTSAQKNPTAFYLCASSTRQDLSNTEAFFGQGTRLTVV.

The chain recombines TRBV6-5 with TRBJ1-6; TRBD1 matches at 8 bases. CDR1 and CDR2 from the germline V gene are MNHEY and SVGAGI. Trimming cost V 6 bases and J 6 bases; bases outside gene matches: 7. The CDR3 loop spans 15 amino acids. The CDR3 DNA follows: TGTGCCAGCAGCCTCACGGACAGGGTTAATTCACCCCTCCACTTT. Translating gives CASSLTDRVNSPLHF.

The chain joins TRBV2 to TRBJ1-5; D remains unclear. CDR1 SNHLY and CDR2 FYNNEI come from the germline V gene. V was clipped by 2 bases and J by 3 bases, with 11 bases between them. CDR3 size: 15 residues. DNA for the CDR3: TGTGCCAGCAGTGAAATCGCCAGGCCCAATCAGCCCCAGCATTTT. This encodes CASSEIARPNQPQHF.

The chain couples TRBV7-9 to TRBJ1-2, with D uncertain. Trimming stripped 1 base from V and 4 bases from J, with 10 bases between. CDR3 length: 14 amino acids. Germline-derived CDR1 and CDR2 are SEHNR and FQNEAQ (reference sequence). Here the CDR3 DNA reads TGTGCCAGCAGCTTAGGAGGAAGCGGCTATGGCTACACCTTC. Protein product: CASSLGGSGYGYTF.

J is TRBJ1-6 and V is TRBV4-3, with D uncertain. CDR1 LGHNA and CDR2 YSLEER come from the germline V gene. V gave up 1 base and J gave up 0 bases, with 10 bases separating them. This CDR3 contains 17 residues. The chain's CDR3 is CASSQGSRGSYNSPLHF. The CDR3 region has the DNA TGCGCCAGCAGCCAAGGAAGTCGGGGCTCCTATAATTCACCCCTCCACTTT.

V usage is TRBV10-3 and J usage is TRBJ1-3; a possible D gene is TRBD1 (5 bases). Per the germline V gene, CDR1 is ENHRY and CDR2 is SYGVKD. Trimming removed 2 bases at V and 0 bases at J, with 20 bases between. The CDR3 runs 19 residues. The CDR3 protein is CAISELPTALYSSGNTIYF. The CDR3 coding sequence is TGTGCCATCAGTGAGCTTCCGACAGCACTTTATAGCTCTGGAAACACCATATATTTT.

The chain employs TRBV7-2 and TRBJ1-3; the D is unclear. The ends were cut back, 2 bases at V and 0 bases at J, with 8 bases in the middle. The length of the CDR3 is 15 residues. CDR1 and CDR2 (germline): SGHTA, FQGNSA. The CDR3 DNA follows: TGTGCCAGCAGCTTAAACACGGGCTCTGGAAACACCATATATTTT. Protein sequence: CASSLNTGSGNTIYF.

The chain carries TRBV5-1 and TRBJ1-5; TRBD1 agrees at 9 bases. This CDR3 has 15 amino acids. Germline loops: CDR1 SGHRS, CDR2 YFSETQ. The V and J ends lost 4 bases and 5 bases, in that order; junction bases with no gene match: 7. Written as DNA, the CDR3 is TGCGCCAGCAGCGGCGGGACAGGGAGAGATCAGCCCCAGCATTTT. Protein sequence: CASSGGTGRDQPQHF.